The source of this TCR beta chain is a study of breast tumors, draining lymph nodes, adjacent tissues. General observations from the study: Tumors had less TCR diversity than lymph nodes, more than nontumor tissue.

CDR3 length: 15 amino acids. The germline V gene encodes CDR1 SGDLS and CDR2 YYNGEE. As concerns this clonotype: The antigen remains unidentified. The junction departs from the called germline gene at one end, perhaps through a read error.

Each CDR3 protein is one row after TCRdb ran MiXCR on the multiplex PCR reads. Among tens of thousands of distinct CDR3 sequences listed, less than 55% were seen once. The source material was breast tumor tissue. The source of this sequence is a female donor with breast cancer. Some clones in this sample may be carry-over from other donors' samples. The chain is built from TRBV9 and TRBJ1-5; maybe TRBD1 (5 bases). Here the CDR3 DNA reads TGTGACAGCAGCGTAGGGCAACAGGCCGATCAGCCCCCGCATTTT. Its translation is CDSSVGQQADQPPHF.